One and the same sample provided the 30 T cell receptor beta chains below, sequenced in a study of blood T cells in healthy people across ages (dated by TCRdb to the mid-2010s). The library relied on 5' RACE. These reads were obtained on an Illumina HiSeq 2500. The second PCR ran for roughly 6 to 11 cycles and used a J-beta primer mix along with a sample-barcoded 5' primer. TCRdb trimmed the raw reads at Q25, called clones with MiXCR and kept productive beta chains. Identical CDR3 protein sequences are pooled into one entry, listed with their most common genes and DNA. The sample includes over 600,000 distinct CDR3 sequences, with roughly 43% observed a single time. The ten largest clones take up 25% to 30% of the sample. Sequencing was carried out using blood. The receptors originated from a man at least 80 years old in good health.

This clonotype has a handful of counts. An end of the junction differs from the germline gene, which may be a read error. V and J are TRBV29-1 and TRBJ1-2; TRBD1 aligns across 11 bases. This CDR3 is built from 13 residues. CDR1 is SQVTM and CDR2 is ANQGSEA in the germline V gene. In DNA form, the CDR3 reads TGCAGCGTTGGTGGGACAGGGGGAGGTGGCTGCACCTTC. This gives the protein CSVGGTGGGGCTF.

This clonotype showed up just a few times. The chain couples TRBV15 to TRBJ2-7, with TRBD1 matching 7 bases. The CDR3 is 15 amino acids. Germline CDR1 and CDR2: LNHNV and YYDKDF (reference sequence). Losses at the gene ends were 3 bases for V and 2 bases for J; bases not matched to a gene: 7. The CDR3 DNA is TGTGCCACCAGCAGGGACCAGACAGGGACCTACGAGCAGTACTTC. It yields the protein CATSRDQTGTYEQYF.

This chain joins TRBV7-2 and TRBJ1-2, with D maybe TRBD1 (6 bases). Germline V gives CDR1 SGHTA, CDR2 FQGNSA. The germline V and J ends were trimmed by 5 bases and 0 bases, with 10 bases remaining between them. The CDR3 runs 14 residues. The DNA of the CDR3 is TGTGCCAGCAGCCCAGGGGCTACTAACTATGGCTACACCTTC. Its protein is CASSPGATNYGYTF.

This clonotype was recorded a few times. The gene calls are TRBV6-2 or TRBV6-3 and TRBJ1-2; possibly TRBD1 for D (6 bases). The CDR3 loop spans 13 amino acids. Germline V lookup: CDR1 MNHEY, CDR2 SVGEGT. Trimming left V 2 bases short and J 5 bases short, with 9 bases between. Written as DNA, the CDR3 is TGTGCCAGCAGTTACCAGGGGAGGTATGGCTACACCTTC. Its translation is CASSYQGRYGYTF.

V is TRBV3-1 and J is TRBJ2-7; no reliable D call. Trimming left V 1 base short and J 0 bases short, with 7 bases between. CDR1 LGHDT and CDR2 YNNKEL come from the germline V gene (reference sequence). The CDR3 runs to 14 residues. The CDR3 sequence: CASSQGVSSYEQYF. CDR3 DNA: TGTGCCAGCAGCCAAGGTGTGAGCTCCTACGAGCAGTACTTC.

This clonotype was counted between two and nine times. The junction departs from the called germline gene at one end, perhaps through a read error. The chain is built from TRBV20-1 and TRBJ2-2, with TRBD2 matching over 7 bases. Looked up from germline, CDR1 is DFQATT and CDR2 is SNEGSKA (reference sequence). The CDR3 runs to 13 residues. CDR3 region: CSTGRSNGGGLFF. In nucleotides, the CDR3 is TGCAGTACCGGGCGCTCCAATGGCGGGGGGCTGTTTTTT.

There are a few counts of this clonotype. The CDR3 DNA reads as TGTGCCAGCACCCCCCCGCGGCTAGCGGGAGGGCCGGACACCGGGGAGCTGTTTTTT. This gives the protein CASTPPRLAGGPDTGELFF. The V and J genes are TRBV6-2 or TRBV6-3 and TRBJ2-2; 12 bases match TRBD2. The CDR3 has 19 amino acids. Looked up from germline, CDR1 is MNHEY and CDR2 is SVGEGT. Trimming took 7 bases from V and 3 from J; bases not matched to a gene: 15.

The V gene is TRBV6-5, the J gene TRBJ2-5; maybe TRBD2 (5 bases). V lost 4 bases and J 4 bases, leaving 19 bases between the germline ends. The CDR3 runs 16 residues. CDR1 and CDR2 from the germline V gene are MNHEY and SVGAGI. CDR3 DNA: TGTGCCAGCAGTTCTACCCAAGGACTTGACCGAGAGACCCAGTACTTC. It is translated as CASSSTQGLDRETQYF.

Only a few counts were recorded for this clonotype. The genes are TRBV5-1 and TRBJ1-1, with a weak D call TRBD1 (5 bases). This CDR3 spans 15 amino acids. Trimming removed 0 bases from V and 3 bases from J, with 12 bases in between. CDR1 and CDR2 (germline): SGHRS, YFSETQ. In DNA, the CDR3 is TGCGCCAGCAGCTTGGCTGGCCAGGGTCACACTGAAGCTTTCTTT. This translates into CASSLAGQGHTEAFF.

This clonotype was seen only once. The chain has TRBV20-1 and TRBJ2-5; TRBD2 agrees at 14 bases. Looked up from germline, CDR1 is DFQATT and CDR2 is SNEGSKA (reference sequence). This CDR3 region has 16 residues. V dropped 5 bases and J dropped 7; count of bases not matched to a gene: 12. CDR3 sequence (DNA): TGCAGTGCTGGAAGTAGACTAGCGGGAGGGTGGGGGACCCAGTACTTC. This sequence encodes CSAGSRLAGGWGTQYF.

This clonotype was seen more than once but under ten times. V usage is TRBV27 and J usage is TRBJ2-5, with 12 bases identical to TRBD1. The CDR3 covers 17 residues. CDR1 and CDR2 (germline): MNHEY, SMNVEV (reference sequence). V was pared by 3 bases and J by 5 bases, with 10 bases of the junction left unmatched. The CDR3 sequence: CASSFHGTGGPAETQYF. CDR3 bases: TGTGCCAGCAGTTTCCACGGGACAGGGGGCCCAGCGGAGACCCAGTACTTC.

The chain combines TRBV6-1 with TRBJ2-1, with D possibly matching TRBD2 (6 bases). CDR3 length: 16 residues. In germline, CDR1 is MNHNS, CDR2 SASEGT. V dropped 3 bases and J dropped 0 bases, with 12 bases sitting between them. The CDR3 spells CASSDRVGSSYNEQFF. The CDR3 nucleotides are TGTGCCAGCAGTGATCGGGTCGGGAGCTCCTACAATGAGCAGTTCTTC.

The rearrangement joins TRBV7-2 to TRBJ2-1; perhaps TRBD1 as D (6 bases). CDR1 and CDR2 from the germline V gene are SGHTA and FQGNSA. This CDR3 region has 14 residues. The V end lost 5 bases, the J end lost 3 bases, and 11 bases lay between the germline ends. CDR3: CASSPGQFYNEQFF. The CDR3 DNA follows: TGTGCCAGCAGCCCCGGACAGTTCTACAATGAGCAGTTCTTC. Variable domain in full (rest from reference TRBV7-2 and TRBJ2-1): GAGVSQSPSNKVTEKGKDVELRCDPISGHTALYWYRQSLGQGLEFLIYFQGNSAPDKSGLPSDRFSAERTGGSVSTLTIQRTQQEDSAVYLCASSPGQFYNEQFFGPGTRLTVL.

V gene TRBV5-6 combines with J gene TRBJ2-3; D tentatively fits TRBD1 or TRBD2 (5 bases each). The CDR3 is 16 amino acids. The germline V gene has CDR1 SGHDT and CDR2 YYEEEE. Trimming left V 3 bases short and J 6 bases short, with 20 bases between. CDR3 in amino acids: CASSYPSGPPPDTQYF. The DNA of the CDR3 is TGTGCCAGCAGCTACCCCTCGGGACCCCCACCGGATACGCAGTATTTT.

Notes on this clonotype: Since a much larger clone is just one base distant, this may be a read error. J is TRBJ2-4 and V is TRBV21-1. The end of the DNA fits TRBJ2-7 better, so the J call may be wrong. TRBV21-1 is described as a pseudogene. The CDR3 spans 13 residues. In DNA, the CDR3 is TGTGCCAGCAGCAAAGGCATCTCCGACGAGCAGTACTTC. As protein: CASSKGISDEQYF.

This clonotype has only a few counts. The rearrangement uses TRBV15 and TRBJ2-3; TRBD1 matches 8 bases. Germline lookup yields CDR1 LNHNV and CDR2 YYDKDF (reference sequence). V shed 6 bases and J 0 bases; nucleotides not matched to a gene: 8. The CDR3 has 16 residues. For the CDR3, the DNA is TGTGCCACCAGTCGTCACAGGGGGACTAGCACAGATACGCAGTATTTT. Its protein product is CATSRHRGTSTDTQYF.

The table lists this clonotype with many counts. The CDR3 here is CASSFSGRGNEQFF. The CDR3 DNA reads as TGTGCCAGCAGTTTCAGCGGTAGGGGGAATGAGCAGTTCTTC. The chain combines TRBV12-3 or TRBV12-4 with TRBJ2-1, with a tentative D call TRBD1 (6 bases). CDR3 length: 14 residues. Trimming pared 3 bases from V and 7 bases from J, leaving 13 bases between.

This clonotype was detected a few times. The CDR3 sequence is CSASNGGRYSYNEQFF. CDR3 DNA sequence: TGCAGTGCTTCGAATGGCGGGAGATATTCCTACAATGAGCAGTTCTTC. This chain uses TRBV20-1 with TRBJ2-1, with TRBD2 matching over 7 bases. The V segment lost 5 bases and the J segment 1 base; nucleotides outside the gene matches: 11. CDR3 length: 16 amino acids. The germline CDR1 and CDR2 sequences are DFQATT and SNEGSKA (reference sequence).

The table lists this clonotype with many counts. The chain joins TRBV7-8 to TRBJ2-5; D call uncertain. The CDR3 extends over 16 amino acids. V was clipped by 7 bases and J by 3 bases, with 21 bases between them. The germline V gene encodes CDR1 SGHVS and CDR2 FQNEAQ. The CDR3 sequence: CASNPSRARREETQYF. CDR3 nucleotides: TGTGCCAGCAACCCTTCTAGAGCCCGACGAGAAGAGACCCAGTACTTC.

The chain combines TRBV4-2 with TRBJ2-6, with a weak D call TRBD2 (6 bases). Per the germline V gene, CDR1 is LGHNA and CDR2 is YNFKEQ. The CDR3 runs to 17 residues. V was pared by 4 bases and J by 2 bases, with 15 bases between. The CDR3 here is CASSPGLKSAGANVLTF. The DNA for the CDR3 is TGTGCCAGCAGCCCAGGACTAAAGTCCGCTGGGGCCAACGTCCTGACTTTC.

This clonotype showed up just a few times. The chain uses TRBV20-1 and TRBJ2-5; 13 nucleotides line up with TRBD2. The V and J ends lost 3 bases and 11 bases, in that order; junction bases with no gene match: 12. This CDR3 is built from 15 residues. The germline CDR1 and CDR2 sequences are DFQATT and SNEGSKA (reference sequence). The DNA of the CDR3 is TGCAGTGCTAGTATGGGGACTAGCGGGAAAGATGAGCAGTACTTC. The encoded protein is CSASMGTSGKDEQYF.

This clonotype was counted only a few times. The CDR3 sequence is CASSPRTEISYEQYF. The CDR3 DNA is TGTGCCAGCAGCCCCCGGACAGAGATCTCCTACGAGCAGTACTTC. The chain carries TRBV7-9 and TRBJ2-7; a weak D match, TRBD1 (6 bases). Germline CDR1 and CDR2: SEHNR and FQNEAQ (reference sequence). The CDR3 covers 15 residues. The V gene lost 5 bases and the J gene lost 0 bases, with 14 bases spanning the gap.

The gene calls are TRBV20-1 and TRBJ2-1, with 8 bases that match TRBD2. Germline V CDR1 and CDR2: DFQATT, SNEGSKA (reference sequence). This CDR3 contains 15 residues. V trimming: 3 bases; J trimming: 0 bases; junction bases outside the gene matches: 4. The CDR3 loop reads CSARRGASSYNEQFF. For the CDR3, the DNA is TGCAGTGCTAGGCGGGGGGCAAGCTCCTACAATGAGCAGTTCTTC.

This clonotype has only a few counts. The chain uses TRBV2 and TRBJ1-5; no reliable D call. Germline lookup yields CDR1 SNHLY and CDR2 FYNNEI. V was shortened by 6 bases and J by 3 bases, with 15 bases between the two germline ends. This CDR3 is built from 15 residues. This CDR3 reads CASRGRTTNNQPQHF. The CDR3 region has the DNA TGTGCCAGCAGGGGCCGGACCACGAACAATCAGCCCCAGCATTTT.

This clonotype has a handful of counts. The CDR3 sequence is CASRLDRAVTDTQYF. The DNA for the CDR3 is TGTGCCAGCAGGTTGGACAGGGCGGTCACAGATACGCAGTATTTT. This chain joins TRBV6-6 and TRBJ2-3; 8 nucleotides agree with TRBD1. The V segment lost 6 bases and the J segment 2 bases; nucleotides outside the gene matches: 7. The CDR3 runs 15 residues. Germline values: CDR1 MNHNY, CDR2 SVGAGI (reference sequence).

A few counts support this clonotype. This chain connects TRBV12-5 to TRBJ2-1, with 8 nucleotides matching TRBD1. This CDR3 contains 16 residues. Germline V gene sequence: CDR1 LGHNT, CDR2 FRNRAP. V was pared by 0 bases and J by 8 bases, with 9 bases of the junction left unmatched. The CDR3 is CASGLVQGQVQYEQFF. In DNA, the CDR3 is TGTGCTAGTGGTTTGGTACAGGGACAGGTGCAGTATGAGCAGTTCTTC.

CDR3 DNA: TGCGCCAGCAGCCACAACCCCCGACAGGGGGGCTCCTACAATGAGCAGTTCTTC. Protein product: CASSHNPRQGGSYNEQFF. The chain employs TRBV4-1 and TRBJ2-1; 9 nucleotides agree with TRBD1. Trimming took 3 bases from V and 0 from J; bases not matched to a gene: 9. The CDR3 extends over 18 amino acids. CDR1 and CDR2 (germline): MGHRA, YSYEKL.

Points on this clonotype: One junction end disagrees with the germline gene, perhaps due to a read error. The rearrangement joins TRBV5-1 to TRBJ2-7; D might be TRBD1 (5 bases). CDR1 and CDR2 from the germline V gene are SGHRS and YFSETQ. The CDR3 runs 16 residues. CDR3 sequence: CTSSSGPGSPYNEQYF. The CDR3 DNA follows: TGCACCAGCAGCTCCGGACCAGGGTCCCCCTACAATGAGCAGTACTTC.

Ten or more counts support this clonotype. V and J are TRBV7-2 and TRBJ2-3; TRBD1 agrees at 7 bases. Germline trimming cut 5 bases from V and 6 bases from J; bases unmatched to any gene: 11. This CDR3 region has 15 residues. The V gene's germline CDR1 is SGHTA and CDR2 FQGNSA. CDR3 in amino acids: CASSDSTGFGDTQYF. The CDR3 nucleotides read TGTGCCAGCAGCGACTCGACAGGGTTTGGTGATACGCAGTATTTT.

At least ten counts were recorded for this clonotype. DNA of the CDR3: TGCGCCAGCAGCTTGAGAGGGGGAGACTCCTACGAGCAGTACTTC. It yields the protein CASSLRGGDSYEQYF. J is TRBJ2-7 and V is TRBV5-1, with a tentative D call TRBD1 (6 bases). V was shortened by 1 base and J by 0 bases, with 11 bases between the two germline ends. The CDR3 is made up of 15 amino acids. CDR1 and CDR2 (germline): SGHRS, YFSETQ.